This is a list of T cell receptor beta chains from one sample in a study of immune evolution from preneoplasia to lung adenocarcinoma. Generated by immunoSEQ multiplex PCR, the TCRdb table keeps only in-frame clones and is missing some. This table holds some 6,100 clones, over 75% found once. Specimen: FFPE invasive lung adenocarcinoma tissue. These receptors originate from a person between 60 and 70 years old with lung adenocarcinoma. CDR3s include the opening cysteine and the closing phenylalanine or tryptophan. D genes are given only for firm matches. Size is omitted from some rows. Given values are once, few, many or a class for expanded clones.

>TRBV7-9|TRBJ2-7|NA|large
TGTGCCAGCAGCTTAAGTGTGGGGACGGCCTCCTACGAGCAGTACTTC
CASSLSVGTASYEQYF
>TRBV7-2|TRBJ2-5|TRBD1|NA
TGTGCCAGCAGCCTGAACAGGGGGCGAGAGACCCAGTACTTC
CASSLNRGRETQYF
>TRBV5-1|TRBJ2-5|NA|NA
TGCGCCAGCAGCTTCGGGACCACATCCCAAGAGACCCAGTACTTC
CASSFGTTSQETQYF
>TRBV4-2|TRBJ2-5|TRBD2|NA
TGTGCCAGCAGCCCGGCCCACGGGACTAGCCAAGAGACCCAGTACTTC
CASSPAHGTSQETQYF
>TRBV7-2|TRBJ1-2|NA|few
TGTGCCAGCAGCCCGGCCCTCCAGGGCTATGGCTACACCTTC
CASSPALQGYGYTF
>TRBV19|TRBJ2-1|NA|NA
TGTGCCAGTAGTCCACTGGAGCGGAGCTACAATGAGCAGTTCTTC
CASSPLERSYNEQFF
>TRBV2|TRBJ2-1|TRBD1|NA
TGTGCCAGCAGTGATGGGACAGCCTACAATGAGCAGTTCTTC
CASSDGTAYNEQFF
>TRBV28|TRBJ2-7|NA|NA
TGTGCCAGCAGAGCTCCACAGGTACTGTACTTC
CASRAPQVLYF
>TRBV19|TRBJ1-5|NA|NA
TGTGCCAGTAGTATTTTCCTCTATCAGCCCCAGCATTTT
CASSIFLYQPQHF
>TRBV5-1|TRBJ2-7|NA|NA
TGCGCCAGCAGCAGGGAGCGGAACTACGAGCAGTACTTC
CASSRERNYEQYF
>TRBV6-5|TRBJ2-5|TRBD1|few
TGTGCCAGCAGTTATGGTTGGACAGGGGGCGGGGAGACCCAGTACTTC
CASSYGWTGGGETQYF
>TRBV2|TRBJ2-4|NA|NA
TGTGCCAGCAGTGAGAAGGAGTACAAGTACTTC
CASSEKEYKYF
>TRBV6-1|TRBJ1-1|NA|NA
TGTGCCAGCAGCGACTTCGGGGGAGTTGGTACTGAAGCTTTCTTT
CASSDFGGVGTEAFF
>TRBV19|TRBJ1-5|NA|once
TGTGCCAGTAGTATAGTCGGCAGGGCTCTAGGTCAGCCCCAGCATTTT
CASSIVGRALGQPQHF
>TRBV29-1|TRBJ2-7|NA|large
TGCAGCGTTGAAGATCATGCTTACGAGCAGTACTTC
CSVEDHAYEQYF
>TRBV18|TRBJ2-3|NA|once
TGTGCCAGCTCACCGAAGCTGACGAGCACAGATACGCAGTATTTT
CASSPKLTSTDTQYF
>TRBV19|TRBJ2-1|TRBD2|few
TGTGCCAGTAGTATGGACGGGAGGGCCGGGAATGAGCAGTTCTTC
CASSMDGRAGNEQFF
>TRBV7-6|TRBJ2-5|NA|NA
TGTGCCAGCAGCGCCAGAAGTAGTTCCCAAGAGACCCAGTACTTC
CASSARSSSQETQYF
>TRBV7-2|TRBJ1-5|NA|NA
TGTGCCAGCAGCCCAACAGGTTACCAGCCCCAGCATTTT
CASSPTGYQPQHF
>TRBV5-1|TRBJ2-3|TRBD2|NA
TGCGCCAGCAGCTTCTGGGGGACTAGCGGGAGGACCACAGATACGCAGTATTTT
CASSFWGTSGRTTDTQYF
>TRBV5-1|TRBJ2-2|NA|NA
TGCGCCAGCAGCTTGATAGGGAACACCGGGGAGCTGTTTTTT
CASSLIGNTGELFF
>TRBV29-1|TRBJ1-2|NA|NA
TGCAGCGTACCAACATCAGGGGTCAGCTATGGCTACACCTTC
CSVPTSGVSYGYTF
>TRBV19|TRBJ2-1|NA|NA
TGTGCCAGTACAGGGGGGAATGAGCAGTTCTTC
CASTGGNEQFF
>TRBV29-1|TRBJ2-3|TRBD2|NA
TGCAGCGTTGAGGGGGGGGAGGGTATCACAGATACGCAGTATTTT
CSVEGGEGITDTQYF
>TRBV7-7|TRBJ2-1|NA|NA
TGTGCTAGCAGTTTAGGGGGGGCTTCCTACAATGAGCAGTTCTTC
CASSLGGASYNEQFF
>TRBV5-4|TRBJ2-7|NA|NA
TGTGCCAGCAGATCAGGGAGAGGGTACGAGCAGTACTTC
CASRSGRGYEQYF
>TRBV2|TRBJ1-2|TRBD1|NA
TGTGCCAGCAGCCTACAGGGGAGTGGCTATGGCTACACCTTC
CASSLQGSGYGYTF
>TRBV18|TRBJ2-7|TRBD1|NA
TGTGCCAGCTCACCAAGGGACAGGGTTGCCGAGCAGTACTTC
CASSPRDRVAEQYF
>TRBV5-6|TRBJ1-1|TRBD1|NA
TGTGCCAGCAGCGGACAGGGTTCGTTGAACACTGAAGCTTTCTTT
CASSGQGSLNTEAFF
>TRBV5-6|TRBJ1-5|NA|NA
TGTGCCAGCAGCTTGTCAGGGGACGAGCAGCCCCAGCATTTT
CASSLSGDEQPQHF
>TRBV28|TRBJ1-3|NA|few
TGTGCCAGCAGTTTAGATAGGAGACGCTCTGGAAACACCATATATTTT
CASSLDRRRSGNTIYF
>TRBV7-9|TRBJ2-7|TRBD1|NA
TGTGCCAGCAGCTTCACCCAGGGGGACGAGCAGTACTTC
CASSFTQGDEQYF
>TRBV9|TRBJ2-1|NA|NA
TGTGCCAGCAGCGTTACTGGGCGGGATGACAATGAGCAGTTCTTC
CASSVTGRDDNEQFF
>TRBV2|TRBJ1-2|NA|NA
TGTGCCAGCTGGCCCGGGACTCTCTATGGCTACACCTTC
CASWPGTLYGYTF
>TRBV28|TRBJ2-5|NA|NA
TGTGCCAGCAGGCAACCGGGGCGGGAGACCCAGTACTTC
CASRQPGRETQYF
>TRBV28|TRBJ1-5|TRBD1|NA
TGTGCCAGCAGTTTGCAACAGGGGATGGGCAATCAGCCCCAGCATTTT
CASSLQQGMGNQPQHF
>TRBV19|TRBJ1-1|TRBD1|few
TGTGCCAGTGCAGTAGGACAGGGTCATGTTGAAGCTTTCTTT
CASAVGQGHVEAFF
>TRBV29-1|TRBJ1-1|NA|NA
TGCAGCGGGGGGGCAGGGCAGAGCACTGAAGCTTTCTTT
CSGGAGQSTEAFF
>TRBV11-2|TRBJ2-5|NA|NA
TGTGCCAGCAGCGTCCGACAGGAGCCCGTGACCCAGTACTTC
CASSVRQEPVTQYF
>TRBV5-1|TRBJ2-1|TRBD2|NA
TGCGCCAGCAGCTTGGGGGAGACTAGCAGGAATGAGCAGTTCTTC
CASSLGETSRNEQFF
>TRBV11-3|TRBJ2-1|NA|few
TGTGCCAGCAGCTTAGGGCGCGGCGGGCCCAAGGGGAATGAGCAGTTCTTC
CASSLGRGGPKGNEQFF
>TRBV28|TRBJ1-2|NA|NA
TGTGCCAGCAGGGATTCAACCGTACATGGCTACACCTTC
CASRDSTVHGYTF
>TRBV9|TRBJ2-7|NA|NA
TGTGCCAGCAGCGAGGGGGACTCGATGTCCTACGAGCAGTACTTC
CASSEGDSMSYEQYF
>TRBV7-2|TRBJ2-2|TRBD1|once
TGTGCCAGCAGCCAAAGACAGGGGGTAACCGGGGAGCTGTTTTTT
CASSQRQGVTGELFF
>TRBV5-1|TRBJ2-6|TRBD1|NA
TGCGCCAGCAGCTCCAGGGGGTTAACAGGGGCCAACGTCCTGACTTTC
CASSSRGLTGANVLTF
>TRBV30|TRBJ2-7|NA|NA
TGTGCCTGGGGCGTCCAGGGCTCCTTCGGCGAGCAGTACTTC
CAWGVQGSFGEQYF
>TRBV28|TRBJ1-2|NA|NA
TGTGCCAGCTTCGGGACAACTCGAAACTATGGCTACACCTTC
CASFGTTRNYGYTF
>TRBV11-2|TRBJ2-7|TRBD1|NA
TGTGCCAGCAGTCGACAGGGTTACTACGAGCAGTACTTC
CASSRQGYYEQYF
>TRBV18|TRBJ2-2|NA|NA
TGTGCCAGCTCATCGACGTCGGCAGACTCGAACACCGGGGAGCTGTTTTTT
CASSSTSADSNTGELFF
>TRBV28|TRBJ2-6|TRBD1|NA
TGTGCCAGCAGTTTATCAGGACAGGGTACCTCTGGCGCTTTC
CASSLSGQGTSGAF
>TRBV5-1|TRBJ2-2|NA|once
TGCGCCAGCAGCTTGGGAGCGCGGGTGAACACCGGGGAGCTGTTTTTT
CASSLGARVNTGELFF
>TRBV23-1|TRBJ1-1|NA|once
TGCGCCAGCAGTCACCCGCAGGGGCGGAACACTGAAGCTTTCTTT
CASSHPQGRNTEAFF
>TRBV10-2|TRBJ2-7|TRBD2|few
TGCGCCAGCAGTGAGCTCTATCTACTAGCGAGCTCCTACGAGCAGTACTTC
CASSELYLLASSYEQYF
>TRBV28|TRBJ1-5|NA|once
TGTGCCAGCAGACCCCGTCTAGGCAGCAATCAGCCCCAGCATTTT
CASRPRLGSNQPQHF